Listed here are 20 T cell receptor beta chains from one sample, sequenced in a study of T cell responses to AZD1222 COVID-19 vaccine. Profiling relied on immunoSEQ multiplex PCR, and the TCRdb table lists in-frame clones only, not all of them. The sample holds some 200,000 clones; roughly 94% are singletons and the top ten take around 1.7%. The specimen comprised peripheral blood, sampled 28 days after the second dose of the MenACWY control vaccine. The receptors stem from an adult who received the MenACWY meningococcal vaccine as a control.

The genes are TRBV5-1 and TRBJ2-2; D unresolved. V was clipped by 0 bases and J by 4 bases, with 10 bases between them. The CDR3 contains 15 residues. CDR1 is SGHRS and CDR2 is YFSETQ in the germline V gene. CDR3 sequence (DNA): TGCGCCAGCAGCTTGGGATCTCCAAGCACCGGGGAGCTGTTTTTT. Encoded protein: CASSLGSPSTGELFF.

This sequence joins TRBV5-5 and TRBJ1-1; 9 bases align to TRBD1. The CDR3 is 11 residues long. Germline lookup yields CDR1 SGHKS and CDR2 YYEKEE (reference sequence). V shed 5 bases and J 12 bases; nucleotides not matched to a gene: 5. CDR3 amino acids: CASSWDRESFF. The CDR3 region has the DNA TGTGCCAGCAGTTGGGACAGGGAATCTTTCTTT. Based on the CDR3 plus reference TRBV5-5 and TRBJ1-1, the full variable domain is DAGVTQSPTHLIKTRGQQVTLRCSPISGHKSVSWYQQVLGQGPQFIFQYYEKEERGRGNFPDRFSARQFPNYSSELNVNALLLGDSALYLCASSWDRESFFGQGTRLTVV.

The V gene is TRBV25-1, the J gene TRBJ2-6; possibly TRBD2 for D (5 bases). This CDR3 spans 17 amino acids. In germline, CDR1 is MGHDK, CDR2 SYGVNS. Trimming cost V 4 bases and J 0 bases, with 13 bases left between them. The CDR3 loop reads CASSGRLEVSGANVLTF. The CDR3 coding sequence is TGTGCCAGCAGTGGACGACTGGAGGTCTCTGGGGCCAACGTCCTGACTTTC.

The gene calls are TRBV19 and TRBJ1-5; D is undetermined. The CDR3 consists of 14 residues. Germline values: CDR1 LNHDA, CDR2 SQIVND (reference sequence). V was clipped by 7 bases and J by 5 bases, with 15 bases between them. The CDR3 nucleotides read TGTGCCAGTAACAACACGGGTGTAGATCAGCCCCAGCATTTT. Translation gives CASNNTGVDQPQHF.

The J gene is TRBJ1-3, the V gene TRBV5-1, with D uncertain. Trimming removed 0 bases from V and 4 bases from J, with 14 bases in between. CDR1 and CDR2 (germline): SGHRS, YFSETQ. The CDR3 consists of 16 residues. CDR3 coding DNA: TGCGCCAGCAGCTTGGAGGGCAGAGTTTTAGGAAACACCATATATTTT. This encodes CASSLEGRVLGNTIYF.

This rearrangement joins TRBV2 to TRBJ2-3; D is perhaps TRBD1 or TRBD2 (5 bases each). V was trimmed by 1 base and J by 4 bases, leaving 15 bases between them. The CDR3 length is 16 residues. The germline V gene encodes CDR1 SNHLY and CDR2 FYNNEI. As DNA, the CDR3 is TGTGCCAGCAGTGAAGTTCGAGGGGCCGGCGCAGATACGCAGTATTTT. Protein product: CASSEVRGAGADTQYF.

Notes on this clone: The germline gene is not matched at one end of the junction; a read error may be the cause. The chain carries TRBV7-6 and TRBJ1-1; D might be TRBD1 (6 bases). This CDR3 comprises 16 residues. Germline CDR1 reads SGHVS; CDR2 reads FNYEAQ. The CDR3 reads CASSDRERGLKTEAFF. The CDR3 DNA is TGTGCCAGCAGCGATCGAGAACGGGGGCTGAAAACTGAAGCTTTCTTT. The entire variable domain, with the rest obtained from reference TRBV7-6 and TRBJ1-1, is as follows: GAGVSQSPRYKVTKRGQDVALRCDPISGHVSLYWYRQALGQGPEFLTYFNYEAQQDKSGLPNDRFSAERPEGSISTLTIQRTEQRDSAMYRCASSDRERGLKTEAFFGQGTRLTVV.

The V call is TRBV28, the J call TRBJ1-5, with D unclear. V dropped 3 bases and J dropped 6 bases, with 9 bases sitting between them. This CDR3 is built from 13 residues. Germline CDR1 is MDHEN and CDR2 is SYDVKM. The CDR3 region is CASSLGIGQPQHF. The CDR3 bases are TGTGCCAGCAGTTTGGGGATAGGTCAGCCCCAGCATTTT.

The rearrangement links TRBV27 to TRBJ2-7, with 9 positions matching TRBD1. V shed 4 bases and J 4 bases; nucleotides not matched to a gene: 5. CDR1 and CDR2 from the germline V gene are MNHEY and SMNVEV (reference sequence). This CDR3 contains 14 residues. CDR3: CASSSTGGTYEQYF. CDR3 DNA sequence: TGTGCCAGCAGTTCTACAGGGGGCACGTACGAGCAGTACTTC.

This chain connects TRBV7-2 to TRBJ1-5, with 7 positions matching TRBD1. Germline trimming cut 5 bases from V and 5 bases from J; bases unmatched to any gene: 6. Germline CDR1 and CDR2: SGHTA and FQGNSA. This CDR3 spans 14 amino acids. The CDR3 sequence is CASSPDRVHQPQHF. In DNA, the CDR3 is TGTGCCAGCAGCCCCGACAGGGTCCATCAGCCCCAGCATTTT.

The chain is built from TRBV29-1 and TRBJ1-2; D unclear. Germline V gives CDR1 SQVTM, CDR2 ANQGSEA. Deletions cut 6 bases from V and 8 bases from J, with 16 bases between. This CDR3 is built from 12 residues. The CDR3 region is CSVGPPGKGYTF. CDR3 DNA sequence: TGCAGCGTGGGTCCTCCTGGGAAGGGCTACACCTTC.

This clone was seen only once. The gene calls are TRBV9 and TRBJ1-5; D is uncertain. The CDR3 is made up of 15 amino acids. CDR1 SGDLS and CDR2 YYNGEE come from the germline V gene. The ends were cut back, 3 bases at V and 3 bases at J, with 13 bases in the middle. In DNA form, the CDR3 reads TGTGCCAGCAGCGGTTACGGATCTTTCAATCAGCCCCAGCATTTT. Amino acids: CASSGYGSFNQPQHF.

The J gene is TRBJ2-2, the V gene TRBV9; tentative D call: TRBD1 (5 bases). The CDR3 length is 15 residues. Looked up from germline, CDR1 is SGDLS and CDR2 is YYNGEE. Trimming left V 3 bases short and J 5 bases short, with 14 bases between. The CDR3 sequence: CASSGSQGKTGELFF. In nucleotides, the CDR3 is TGTGCCAGCAGCGGATCGCAGGGAAAGACCGGGGAGCTGTTTTTT.

V and J are TRBV30 and TRBJ1-6, with 9 bases identical to TRBD1. From germline, CDR1 is GTSNPN and CDR2 SVGIG (reference sequence). Trimming removed 0 bases from V and 6 bases from J; junction bases left unmatched: 3. This CDR3 region has 15 residues. The CDR3 spells CAWSVRGQGNSPLHF. CDR3 DNA: TGTGCCTGGAGTGTTAGGGGACAGGGTAATTCACCCCTCCACTTT.

The DNA for the CDR3 is TGTGCCAGCAGCAGGTTTCTTGTTTCGGGACTAGTAAGCGAGCAGTACTTC. Amino acids: CASSRFLVSGLVSEQYF. V gene TRBV21-1 combines with J gene TRBJ2-7; the tabulated D call, TRBD2, remains unverified against the DNA. TRBV21-1 is a pseudogene locus. The CDR3 is made up of 17 amino acids.

The CDR3, as DNA: TGTGCCAGCTCACCACCGGGAGAACGGCCGGCGGGTGGCTACACCTTC. Translating it yields CASSPPGERPAGGYTF. The chain uses TRBV18 and TRBJ1-2; D not resolved. V lost 0 bases and J 7 bases, leaving 18 bases between the germline ends. Germline-derived CDR1 and CDR2 are KGHSH and LQKENI. CDR3 length equals 16 residues.

The CDR3 loop reads CASSQGRGSGYTF. For the CDR3, the DNA is TGTGCCAGCAGCCAAGGGAGGGGGTCTGGCTACACCTTC. The chain carries TRBV3-1 (or the pseudogene TRBV3-2) and TRBJ1-2; the D gene is possibly TRBD1 (6 bases). Germline CDR1 LGHDT, CDR2 YNNKEL (reference sequence). V lost 1 base to trimming and J lost 7 bases, with 10 bases between them. The CDR3 length is 13 residues.

This clone was seen a single time. CDR3 bases: TGTGCCAGCACCCCCACGGGGACAGGTGCTGAAAGGCAGTACTTC. It yields the protein CASTPTGTGAERQYF. The rearrangement joins TRBV27 to TRBJ2-7, with 8 bases lining up with TRBD1. The V gene end was trimmed by 7 bases and the J gene end by 9 bases; junction bases not matched to a gene: 17. The germline V gene has CDR1 MNHEY and CDR2 SMNVEV (reference sequence). The CDR3 spans 15 residues.

The chain links TRBV28 to TRBJ2-5; 7 positions match TRBD2. The germline gives CDR1 MDHEN, CDR2 SYDVKM. The CDR3 is 11 amino acids. V lost 8 bases and J lost 6; bases outside the gene matches: 3. As DNA, the CDR3 is TGTGCCAGCTCGGGACTACAGACCCAGTACTTC. Amino acid sequence: CASSGLQTQYF.

This clone appeared once. DNA for the CDR3: TGTGCCAGCAGCTTGTGGACCGGGGAGCTGTTTTTT. This gives the protein CASSLWTGELFF. The J gene is TRBJ2-2, the V gene TRBV7-9; D is unclear. Germline CDR1 is SEHNR and CDR2 is FQNEAQ (reference sequence). There are 12 residues in the CDR3. V was trimmed by 3 bases and J by 5 bases, leaving 4 bases between them. Variable domain in full (rest from reference TRBV7-9 and TRBJ2-2): DTGVSQNPRHKITKRGQNVTFRCDPISEHNRLYWYRQTLGQGPEFLTYFQNEAQLEKSRLLSDRFSAERPKGSFSTLEIQRTEQGDSAMYLCASSLWTGELFFGEGSRLTVL.